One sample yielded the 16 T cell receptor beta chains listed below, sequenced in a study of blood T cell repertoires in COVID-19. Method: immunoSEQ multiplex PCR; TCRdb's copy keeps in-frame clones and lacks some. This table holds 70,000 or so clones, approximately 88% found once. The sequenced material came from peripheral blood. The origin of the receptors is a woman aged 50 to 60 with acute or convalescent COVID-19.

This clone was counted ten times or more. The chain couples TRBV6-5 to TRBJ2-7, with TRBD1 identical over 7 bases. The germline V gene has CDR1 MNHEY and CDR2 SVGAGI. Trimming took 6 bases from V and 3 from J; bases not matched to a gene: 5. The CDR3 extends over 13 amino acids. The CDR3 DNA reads TGTGCCAGCAGCCAAAGACAGGGCTACGAGCAGTACTTC. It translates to CASSQRQGYEQYF.

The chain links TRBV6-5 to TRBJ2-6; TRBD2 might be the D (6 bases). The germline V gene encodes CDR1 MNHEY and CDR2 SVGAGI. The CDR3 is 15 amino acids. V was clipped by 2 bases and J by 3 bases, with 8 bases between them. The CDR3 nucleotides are TGTGCCAGCAGTTACCGGGGAGGTGGGGCCAACGTCCTGACTTTC. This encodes CASSYRGGGANVLTF.

CDR3 protein: CASSLGASGVPDTQYF. The DNA for the CDR3 is TGCGCCAGCAGCTTGGGGGCTTCGGGGGTCCCAGATACGCAGTATTTT. This rearrangement joins TRBV5-1 to TRBJ2-3; perhaps TRBD2 as D (6 bases). The CDR3 extends over 16 amino acids. The germline gives CDR1 SGHRS, CDR2 YFSETQ. The germline V and J ends were trimmed by 0 bases and 4 bases, with 15 bases remaining between them.

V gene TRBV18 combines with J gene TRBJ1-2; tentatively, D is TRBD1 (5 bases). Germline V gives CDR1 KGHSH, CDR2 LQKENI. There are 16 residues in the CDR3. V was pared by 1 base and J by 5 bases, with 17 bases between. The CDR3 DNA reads TGTGCCAGCTCACCACTCTCTTTGACAGACGCATATGGCTACACCTTC. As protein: CASSPLSLTDAYGYTF.

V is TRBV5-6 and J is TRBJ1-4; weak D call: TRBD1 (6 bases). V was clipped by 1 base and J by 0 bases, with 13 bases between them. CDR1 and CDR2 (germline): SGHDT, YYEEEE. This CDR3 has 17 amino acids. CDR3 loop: CASSLIRGDPTNEKLFF. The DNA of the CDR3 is TGTGCCAGCAGCTTGATCAGGGGCGATCCAACTAATGAAAAACTGTTTTTT.

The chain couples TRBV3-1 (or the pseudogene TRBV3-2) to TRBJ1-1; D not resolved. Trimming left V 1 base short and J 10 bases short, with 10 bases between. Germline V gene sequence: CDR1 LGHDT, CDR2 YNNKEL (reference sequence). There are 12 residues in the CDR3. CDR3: CASSQAEVGAFF. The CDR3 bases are TGTGCCAGCAGCCAAGCAGAGGTAGGAGCTTTCTTT.

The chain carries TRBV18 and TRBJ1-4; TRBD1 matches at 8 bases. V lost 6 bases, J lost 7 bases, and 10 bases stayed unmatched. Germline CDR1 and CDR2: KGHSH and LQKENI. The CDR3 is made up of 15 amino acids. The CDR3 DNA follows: TGTGCCAGCTCCCTCCGGACAGGGAAGCTTGAAAAACTGTTTTTT. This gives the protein CASSLRTGKLEKLFF.

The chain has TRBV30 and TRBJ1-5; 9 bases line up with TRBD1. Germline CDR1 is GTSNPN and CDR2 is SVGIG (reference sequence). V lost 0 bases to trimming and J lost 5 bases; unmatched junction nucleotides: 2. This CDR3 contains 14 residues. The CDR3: CAWSVGQGHQPQHF. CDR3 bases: TGTGCCTGGAGTGTTGGACAGGGGCATCAGCCCCAGCATTTT.

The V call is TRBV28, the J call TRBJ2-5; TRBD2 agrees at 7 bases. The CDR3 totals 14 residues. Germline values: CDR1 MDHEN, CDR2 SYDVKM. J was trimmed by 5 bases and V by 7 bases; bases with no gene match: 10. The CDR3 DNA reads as TGTGCCAGCACCCCGGTCGCGCGGGAGGAGACCCAGTACTTC. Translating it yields CASTPVAREETQYF.

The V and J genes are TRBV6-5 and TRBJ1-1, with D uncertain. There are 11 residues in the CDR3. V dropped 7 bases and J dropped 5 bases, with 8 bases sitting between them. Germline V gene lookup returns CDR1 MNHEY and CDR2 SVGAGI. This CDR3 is CASTGETEAFF. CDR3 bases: TGTGCCAGCACCGGGGAAACTGAAGCTTTCTTT.

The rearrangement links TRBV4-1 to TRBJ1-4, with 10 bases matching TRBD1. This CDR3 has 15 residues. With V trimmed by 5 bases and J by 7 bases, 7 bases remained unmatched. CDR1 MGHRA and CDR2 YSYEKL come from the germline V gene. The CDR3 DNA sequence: TGCGCCAGCAGCGCGTGGGGACAGGGGAGTGAAAAACTGTTTTTT. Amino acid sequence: CASSAWGQGSEKLFF.

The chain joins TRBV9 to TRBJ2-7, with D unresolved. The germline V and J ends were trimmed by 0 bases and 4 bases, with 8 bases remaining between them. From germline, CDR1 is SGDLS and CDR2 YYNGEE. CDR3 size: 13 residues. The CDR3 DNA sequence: TGTGCCAGCAGCGTAGGCTCAGCGTACGAGCAGTACTTC. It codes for CASSVGSAYEQYF.

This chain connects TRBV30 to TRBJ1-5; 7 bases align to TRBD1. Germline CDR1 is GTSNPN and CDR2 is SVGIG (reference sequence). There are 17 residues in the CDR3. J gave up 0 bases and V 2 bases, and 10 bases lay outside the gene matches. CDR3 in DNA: TGTGCCTGGAGTCCGAGACGCCAGGGGGATAGCAATCAGCCCCAGCATTTT. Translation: CAWSPRRQGDSNQPQHF.

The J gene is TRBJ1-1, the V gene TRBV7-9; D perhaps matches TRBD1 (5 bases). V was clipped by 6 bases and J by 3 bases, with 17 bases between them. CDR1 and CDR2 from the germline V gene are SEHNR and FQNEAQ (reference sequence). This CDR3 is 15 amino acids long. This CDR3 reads CASRWGSGGDTEAFF. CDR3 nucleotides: TGTGCCAGCAGATGGGGTTCGGGGGGAGACACTGAAGCTTTCTTT.

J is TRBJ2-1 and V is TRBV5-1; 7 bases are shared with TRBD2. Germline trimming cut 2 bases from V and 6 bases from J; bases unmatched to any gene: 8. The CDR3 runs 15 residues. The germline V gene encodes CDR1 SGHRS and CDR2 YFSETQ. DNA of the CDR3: TGCGCCAGCAGCTTAGGCGGGAGTACGGGCAATGAGCAGTTCTTC. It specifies CASSLGGSTGNEQFF. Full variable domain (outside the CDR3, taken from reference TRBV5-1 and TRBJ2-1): KAGVTQTPRYLIKTRGQQVTLSCSPISGHRSVSWYQQTPGQGLQFLFEYFSETQRNKGNFPGRFSGRQFSNSRSEMNVSTLELGDSALYLCASSLGGSTGNEQFFGPGTRLTVL.

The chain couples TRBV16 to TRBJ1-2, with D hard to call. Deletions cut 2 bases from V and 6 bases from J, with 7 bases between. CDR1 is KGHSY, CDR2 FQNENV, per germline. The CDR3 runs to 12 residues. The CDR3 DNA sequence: TGTGCCAGCAGCCAAAGCGGGAATGGCTACACCTTC. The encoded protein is CASSQSGNGYTF.